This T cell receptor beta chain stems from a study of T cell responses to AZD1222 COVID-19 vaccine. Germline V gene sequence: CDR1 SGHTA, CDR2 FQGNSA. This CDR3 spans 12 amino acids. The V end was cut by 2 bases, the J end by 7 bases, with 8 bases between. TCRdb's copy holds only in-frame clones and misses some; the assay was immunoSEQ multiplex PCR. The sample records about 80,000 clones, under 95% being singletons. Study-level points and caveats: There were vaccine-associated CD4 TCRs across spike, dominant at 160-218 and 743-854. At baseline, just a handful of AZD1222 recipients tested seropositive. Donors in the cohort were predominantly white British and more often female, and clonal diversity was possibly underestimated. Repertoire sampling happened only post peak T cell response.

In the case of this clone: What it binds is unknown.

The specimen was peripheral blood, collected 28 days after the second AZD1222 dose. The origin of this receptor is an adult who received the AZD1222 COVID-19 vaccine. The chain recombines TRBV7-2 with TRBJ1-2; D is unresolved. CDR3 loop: CASSLYAAGYTF. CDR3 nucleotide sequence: TGTGCCAGCAGCTTATACGCGGCTGGCTACACCTTC.